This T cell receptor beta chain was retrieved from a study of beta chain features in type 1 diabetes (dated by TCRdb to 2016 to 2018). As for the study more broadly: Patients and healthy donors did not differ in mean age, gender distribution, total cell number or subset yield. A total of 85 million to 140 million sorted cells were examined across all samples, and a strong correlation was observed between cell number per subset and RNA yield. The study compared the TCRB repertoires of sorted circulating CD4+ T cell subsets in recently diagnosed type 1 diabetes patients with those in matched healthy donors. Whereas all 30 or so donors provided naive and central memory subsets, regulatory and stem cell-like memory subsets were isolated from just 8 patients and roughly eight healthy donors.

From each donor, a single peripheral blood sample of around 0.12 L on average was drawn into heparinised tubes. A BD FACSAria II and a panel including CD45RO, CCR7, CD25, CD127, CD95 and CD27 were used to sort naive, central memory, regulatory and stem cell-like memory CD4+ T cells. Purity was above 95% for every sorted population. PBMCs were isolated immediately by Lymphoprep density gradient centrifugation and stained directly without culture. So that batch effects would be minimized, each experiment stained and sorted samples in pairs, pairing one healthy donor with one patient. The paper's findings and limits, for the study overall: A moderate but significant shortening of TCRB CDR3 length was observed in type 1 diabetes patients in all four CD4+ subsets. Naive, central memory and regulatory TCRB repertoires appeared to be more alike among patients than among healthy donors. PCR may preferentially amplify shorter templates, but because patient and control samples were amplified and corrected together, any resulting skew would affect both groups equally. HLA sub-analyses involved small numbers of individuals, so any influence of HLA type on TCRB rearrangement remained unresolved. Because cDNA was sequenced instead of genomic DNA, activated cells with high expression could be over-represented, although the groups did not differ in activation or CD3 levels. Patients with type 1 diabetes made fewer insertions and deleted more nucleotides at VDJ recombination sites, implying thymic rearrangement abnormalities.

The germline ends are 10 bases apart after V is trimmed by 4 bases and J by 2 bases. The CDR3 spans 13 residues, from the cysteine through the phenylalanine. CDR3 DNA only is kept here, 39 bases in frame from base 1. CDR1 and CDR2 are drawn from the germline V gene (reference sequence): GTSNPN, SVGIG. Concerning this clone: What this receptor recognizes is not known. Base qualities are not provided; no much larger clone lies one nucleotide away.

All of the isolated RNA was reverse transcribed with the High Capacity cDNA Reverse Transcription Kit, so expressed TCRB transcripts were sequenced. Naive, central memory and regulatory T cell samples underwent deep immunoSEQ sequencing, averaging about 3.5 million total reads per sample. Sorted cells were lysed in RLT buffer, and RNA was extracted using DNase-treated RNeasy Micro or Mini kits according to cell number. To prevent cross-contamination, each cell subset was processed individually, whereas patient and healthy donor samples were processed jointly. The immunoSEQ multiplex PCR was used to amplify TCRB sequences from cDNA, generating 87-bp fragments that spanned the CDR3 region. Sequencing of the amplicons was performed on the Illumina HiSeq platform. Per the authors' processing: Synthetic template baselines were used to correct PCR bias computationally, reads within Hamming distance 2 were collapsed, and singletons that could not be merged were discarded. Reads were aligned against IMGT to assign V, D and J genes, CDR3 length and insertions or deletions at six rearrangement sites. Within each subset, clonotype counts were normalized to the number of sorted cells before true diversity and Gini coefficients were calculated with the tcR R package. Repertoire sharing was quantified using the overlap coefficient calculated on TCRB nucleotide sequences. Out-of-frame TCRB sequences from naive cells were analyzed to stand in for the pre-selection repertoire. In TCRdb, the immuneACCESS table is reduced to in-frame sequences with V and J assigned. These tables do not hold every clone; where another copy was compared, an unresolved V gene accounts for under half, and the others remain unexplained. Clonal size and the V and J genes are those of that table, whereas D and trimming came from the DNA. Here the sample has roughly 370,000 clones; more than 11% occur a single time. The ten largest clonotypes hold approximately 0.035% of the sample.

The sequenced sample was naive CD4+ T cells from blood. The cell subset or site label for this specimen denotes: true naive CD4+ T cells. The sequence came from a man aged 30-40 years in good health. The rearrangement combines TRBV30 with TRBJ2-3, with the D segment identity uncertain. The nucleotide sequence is TGTGCCTGGACCCTGGGGAACACAGATACGCAGTATTTT. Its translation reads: CAWTLGNTDTQYF.